This T cell receptor (beta chain) was found in a study of shared clonotypes between healthy human individuals. To note about this clone: Its antigen is not identified. The same CDR3 can be traced to other DNA sequences in this sample.

It was CD45RO-negative cells, positively selected for CCR7, that made up naive CD8 cells, with terminally differentiated effector memory CD45RA+ cells excluded. Sequencing was performed with immunoSEQ multiplex PCR; in TCRdb, only in-frame clones are kept and a portion is missing. The top ten hold more than 1.5% of the sample, which has over 2,000,000 clones, 93% seen once. With 2 bases removed from V and 2 bases from J, the gap between germline ends came to 9 bases. There are 14 residues in the CDR3. The germline gives CDR1 SEHNR, CDR2 FQNEAQ (reference sequence). The study's findings and limits: Sample collection involved blood only; tissue repertoires are likely different.

This receptor was identified in a man aged 18 to 35 in good health. Some clones in this sample may be carry-over from other donors' samples. Source material: naive CD8+ T cells from PBMCs. This rearrangement joins TRBV7-9 to TRBJ1-2; D unclear. CDR3 in DNA: TGTGCCAGCAGCTTATTGGCCGGGAACTATGGCTACACCTTC. Translating gives CASSLLAGNYGYTF.